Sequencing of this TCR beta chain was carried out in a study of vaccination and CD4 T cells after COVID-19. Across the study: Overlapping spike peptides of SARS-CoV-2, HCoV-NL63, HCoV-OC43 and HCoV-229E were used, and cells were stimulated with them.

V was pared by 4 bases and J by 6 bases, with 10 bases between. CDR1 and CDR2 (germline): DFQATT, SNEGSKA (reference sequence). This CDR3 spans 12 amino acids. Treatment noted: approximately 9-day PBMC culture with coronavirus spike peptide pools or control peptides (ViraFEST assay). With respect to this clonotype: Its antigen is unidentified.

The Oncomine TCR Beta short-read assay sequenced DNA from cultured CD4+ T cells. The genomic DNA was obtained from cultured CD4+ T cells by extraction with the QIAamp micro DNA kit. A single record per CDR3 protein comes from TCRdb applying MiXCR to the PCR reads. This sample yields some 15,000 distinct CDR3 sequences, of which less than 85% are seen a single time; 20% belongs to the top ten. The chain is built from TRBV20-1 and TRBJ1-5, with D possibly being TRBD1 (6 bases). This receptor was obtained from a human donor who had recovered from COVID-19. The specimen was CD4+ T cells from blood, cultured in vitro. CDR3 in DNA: TGCAGTGCTACCAGGGGCGTTCAGCCCCAGCATTTT. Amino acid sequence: CSATRGVQPQHF.